This passage covers 9 T cell receptor beta chains from one sample sequenced in a study of T cells in localized non-small cell lung cancer. Profiling relied on immunoSEQ multiplex PCR, and the TCRdb table lists in-frame clones only, not all of them. The sample includes about 28,000 clones, 80% to 85% of them seen just once. Sequencing used peripheral blood mononuclear cells, obtained before any cancer treatment. These receptors all stem from a man aged 35 to 69 with stage III lung adenocarcinoma.

The V call is TRBV28, the J call TRBJ2-3, with 14 nucleotides matching TRBD2. The CDR3 length is 17 residues. CDR1 is MDHEN and CDR2 is SYDVKM in the germline V gene. Trimming cost V 7 bases and J 0 bases; bases outside gene matches: 6. CDR3 nucleotides: TGTGCCAGCAATCGACTAGCGGGAGGGGTTAGCACAGATACGCAGTATTTT. Amino acid sequence: CASNRLAGGVSTDTQYF.

The chain recombines TRBV11-2 with TRBJ2-3; D gene unclear. V was cut by 1 base and J by 6 bases, with 5 bases left in between. This CDR3 has 12 amino acids. Germline V CDR1 and CDR2: SGHAT, FQNNGV. The CDR3 region is CASSLGYDTQYF. The CDR3 region has the DNA TGTGCCAGCAGCTTAGGGTACGATACGCAGTATTTT.

V gene TRBV10-2 combines with J gene TRBJ1-2; 9 nucleotides agree with TRBD1. CDR1 and CDR2 from the germline V gene are WSHSY and SAAADI. The CDR3 loop spans 14 amino acids. With 7 bases clipped from V and 7 bases from J, the junction kept 10 bases outside the gene matches. DNA of the CDR3: TGCGCCAGCAACAGAGACAGGGGGATCGGTGGCTACACCTTC. Translating it yields CASNRDRGIGGYTF.

The rearrangement links TRBV29-1 to TRBJ2-7; the D gene is possibly TRBD1 (6 bases). CDR3 size: 12 residues. From germline, CDR1 is SQVTM and CDR2 ANQGSEA. V lost 4 bases and J 8 bases, leaving 15 bases between the germline ends. The CDR3 DNA sequence: TGCAGCGTTGCGTTCTTTGGGGACAAGCAGTACTTC. Its protein product is CSVAFFGDKQYF.

The chain joins TRBV19 to TRBJ2-5; 10 nucleotides align to TRBD1. The CDR3 extends over 16 amino acids. With 6 bases clipped from V and 6 bases from J, the junction kept 13 bases outside the gene matches. Germline V gene sequence: CDR1 LNHDA, CDR2 SQIVND (reference sequence). CDR3 nucleotides: TGTGCCAGTAGCCCTCTCGGGGACAGGGGAGGGAAGACCCAGTACTTC. Translated: CASSPLGDRGGKTQYF. Full variable domain (outside the CDR3, taken from reference TRBV19 and TRBJ2-5): DGGITQSPKYLFRKEGQNVTLSCEQNLNHDAMYWYRQDPGQGLRLIYYSQIVNDFQKGDIAEGYSVSREKKESFPLTVTSAQKNPTAFYLCASSPLGDRGGKTQYFGPGTRLLVL.

This sequence joins TRBV5-1 and TRBJ2-5, with 10 bases matching TRBD1. This CDR3 contains 15 residues. Germline values: CDR1 SGHRS, CDR2 YFSETQ. Germline trimming cut 7 bases from V and 3 bases from J; bases unmatched to any gene: 9. CDR3 in amino acids: CASYMGQGREETQYF. The DNA of the CDR3 is TGCGCCAGCTACATGGGACAGGGGAGGGAAGAGACCCAGTACTTC.

The J gene is TRBJ1-5, the V gene TRBV6-6; D not certain. This CDR3 comprises 15 residues. Germline V gives CDR1 MNHNY, CDR2 SVGAGI (reference sequence). V lost 1 base and J lost 0, with 7 bases in between. CDR3 sequence: CASSYFPPSNQPQHF. The DNA of the CDR3 is TGTGCCAGCAGTTACTTTCCTCCTAGCAATCAGCCCCAGCATTTT.

This chain joins TRBV6-5 and TRBJ1-1; tentative D call: TRBD1 (5 bases). Germline V CDR1 and CDR2: MNHEY, SVGAGI. V dropped 2 bases and J dropped 1 base, with 8 bases sitting between them. The CDR3 is 14 residues long. The CDR3 DNA reads TGTGCCAGCAGTTACGTTACAGGGAACACTGAAGCTTTCTTT. It specifies CASSYVTGNTEAFF.

The chain uses TRBV19 and TRBJ2-5, with D tentatively TRBD1 or TRBD2 (5 bases each). CDR3 size: 13 residues. V gave up 1 base and J gave up 4 bases, with 7 bases separating them. Looked up from germline, CDR1 is LNHDA and CDR2 is SQIVND (reference sequence). Here the CDR3 DNA reads TGTGCCAGTAGTATAGGGGGGAGAGAGACCCAGTACTTC. Amino acid sequence: CASSIGGRETQYF.